The 9 T cell receptor beta chains below were found in one sample sequenced in a study of CD8 T cells in Susac syndrome. Reverse transcription of about 0.5 to 1 ug RNA was performed with random hexamers. From the immunoSEQ multiplex PCR reads, TCRdb called clonotypes with MiXCR, one entry per CDR3 protein. This repertoire shows almost 450,000 distinct CDR3 sequences, roughly 85% found once; its top ten account for 0.09% to 0.15%. The sample taken for sequencing was CD8+ T cells from PBMCs. These receptors were collected from a human donor with multiple sclerosis.

CDR3 in amino acids: CSARDRERGNLYEQYF. DNA for the CDR3: TGCAGTGCTAGAGATAGGGAGCGGGGGAACCTGTACGAGCAGTACTTC. The rearrangement joins TRBV20-1 to TRBJ2-7, with 8 bases lining up with TRBD2. J lost 4 bases, V lost 0 bases, and 11 bases had no gene match. Germline V lookup: CDR1 DFQATT, CDR2 SNEGSKA (reference sequence). CDR3 length: 16 residues.

The CDR3 reads CASSLGQGTSYEQYF. The CDR3 DNA reads as TGTGCCAGCAGCTTGGGTCAGGGGACTTCCTACGAGCAGTACTTC. The V call is TRBV5-5, the J call TRBJ2-7; D may correspond to TRBD1 or TRBD2 (6 bases each). V lost 0 bases to trimming and J lost 1 base, with 11 bases between them. There are 15 residues in the CDR3. CDR1 is SGHKS, CDR2 YYEKEE, per germline (reference sequence).

The V gene is TRBV2, the J gene TRBJ1-1, with TRBD1 matching over 7 bases. Germline V gene data show CDR1 as SNHLY and CDR2 as FYNNEI. There are 14 residues in the CDR3. After removal of 6 bases from V and 4 bases from J, the junction contained 8 bases not matched to a gene. The CDR3 sequence: CASRLTGRVTEAFF. The CDR3 DNA is TGTGCCAGCAGGTTGACAGGGCGGGTCACTGAAGCTTTCTTT.

The chain has TRBV4-1 and TRBJ2-1, with a tentative D call TRBD1 (6 bases). Trimming left V 1 base short and J 9 bases short, with 13 bases between. The length of the CDR3 is 14 residues. Germline V gene data show CDR1 as MGHRA and CDR2 as YSYEKL. The CDR3 reads CASSQVKGDPEQFF. The CDR3 DNA sequence: TGCGCCAGCAGCCAAGTCAAGGGGGATCCTGAGCAGTTCTTC.

The genes are TRBV2 and TRBJ2-1; TRBD2 matches 10 bases. J lost 6 bases, V lost 10 bases, and 9 bases had no gene match. CDR1 and CDR2 (germline): SNHLY, FYNNEI. CDR3 length: 14 residues. The CDR3 bases are TGTGCCATCCCCCTAGCGGGGGCCATCAATGAGCAGTTCTTC. Amino acids: CAIPLAGAINEQFF.

This clonotype was observed a handful of times. The chain links TRBV6-5 to TRBJ2-1; no reliable D call. The CDR3 has 13 residues. Per germline, CDR1 MNHEY and CDR2 SVGAGI. Trimming pared 0 bases from V and 5 bases from J, leaving 5 bases between. Here the CDR3 DNA reads TGTGCCAGCAGTTACTCCCTGGACAATGAGCAGTTCTTC. Protein product: CASSYSLDNEQFF.

The chain joins TRBV7-9 to TRBJ2-2; no clear D. The CDR3 consists of 8 residues. CDR1 and CDR2 (germline): SEHNR, FQNEAQ (reference sequence). CDR3 coding DNA: TGTGTTGCCGGGGAGCTGTTTTTT. Translating gives CVAGELFF.

This clonotype was counted once. V gene TRBV25-1 combines with J gene TRBJ2-1, with D perhaps assigned TRBD1 or TRBD2 (5 bases each). Germline V gene data show CDR1 as MGHDK and CDR2 as SYGVNS. Deletions cut 5 bases from V and 8 bases from J, with 13 bases between. The CDR3 totals 13 residues. Here the CDR3 DNA reads TGTGCCAGCAGTCCTCGGGGCCTCGATGAGCAGTTCTTC. This codes for CASSPRGLDEQFF.

The genes are TRBV30 and TRBJ2-1; D ambiguous. Germline CDR1 reads GTSNPN; CDR2 reads SVGIG (reference sequence). Between the trimmed V and J ends, which lost 4 bases and 10 bases, there was a span of 23 bases. This CDR3 spans 15 amino acids. The DNA of the CDR3 is TGTGCCTGGAATGGTTTAGCTAGTCGTAAAAGCGAGCAGTTCTTC. This gives the protein CAWNGLASRKSEQFF. Using reference TRBV30 and TRBJ2-1 for the parts outside the CDR3, the full variable domain is SQTIHQWPATLVQPVGSPLSLECTVEGTSNPNLYWYRQAAGRGLQLLFYSVGIGQISSEVPQNLSASRPQDRQFILSSKKLLLSDSGFYLCAWNGLASRKSEQFFGPGTRLTVL.